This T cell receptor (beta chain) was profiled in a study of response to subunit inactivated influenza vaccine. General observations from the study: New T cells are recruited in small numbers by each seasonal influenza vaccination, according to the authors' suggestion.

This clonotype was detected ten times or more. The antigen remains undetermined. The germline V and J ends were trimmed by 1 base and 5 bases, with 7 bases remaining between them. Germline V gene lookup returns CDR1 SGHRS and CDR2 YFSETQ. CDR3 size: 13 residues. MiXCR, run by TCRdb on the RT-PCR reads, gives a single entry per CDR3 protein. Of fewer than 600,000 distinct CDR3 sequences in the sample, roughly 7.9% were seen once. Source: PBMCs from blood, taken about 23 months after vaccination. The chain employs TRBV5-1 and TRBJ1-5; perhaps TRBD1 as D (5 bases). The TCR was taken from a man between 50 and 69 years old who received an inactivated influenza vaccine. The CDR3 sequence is CASSLRGDQPQHF. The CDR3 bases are TGCGCCAGCAGCTTGAGGGGAGATCAGCCCCAGCATTTT. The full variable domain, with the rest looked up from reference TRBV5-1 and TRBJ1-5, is KAGVTQTPRYLIKTRGQQVTLSCSPISGHRSVSWYQQTPGQGLQFLFEYFSETQRNKGNFPGRFSGRQFSNSRSEMNVSTLELGDSALYLCASSLRGDQPQHFGDGTRLSIL.